This is a list of T cell receptor beta chains from one sample in a study of PD-1 blockade in classical Hodgkin lymphoma. Assay used: immunoSEQ multiplex PCR; TCRdb lists only in-frame clones, some missing. The sample has roughly 50,000 clones; 85% to 90% are singletons. Sample: peripheral blood mononuclear cells (PBMCs), taken before the fourth cycle of nivolumab. Every receptor here comes from a human donor with classical Hodgkin lymphoma. The CDR3 runs from the conserved cysteine through the conserved F or W. The D gene is left open where the match is weak. Some rows mark clone size as missing; the rest say once, few, many or name a class of expanded clone.

DNA | CDR3 | D | size | J | V
TGCGCCAGCAGCCCGAATCCGGGCTCTGGGGCCAACGTCCTGACTTTC | CASSPNPGSGANVLTF | . | . | TRBJ2-6 | TRBV5-1
TGTGCCAGCAGCGTACAAAGCTCCTACAATGAGCAGTTCTTC | CASSVQSSYNEQFF | . | few | TRBJ2-1 | TRBV9
TGTGCCAGCAGCCAAGTGCTAGCGGGAGCAGATACGCAGTATTTT | CASSQVLAGADTQYF | TRBD2 | . | TRBJ2-3 | TRBV4-2
TGTGCCAGCAGCCGCGGTCAGGCCGGGGAGCTGTTTTTT | CASSRGQAGELFF | . | . | TRBJ2-2 | TRBV7-3
TGTGCCAGCAGCTTTACAGGGGTCTTAACTGAAGCTTTCTTT | CASSFTGVLTEAFF | TRBD1 | . | TRBJ1-1 | TRBV11-2
TGTGCCAGCAGCTTAATGGGGGTGAACACTGAAGCTTTCTTT | CASSLMGVNTEAFF | . | . | TRBJ1-1 | TRBV7-3
TGTGCCAGCAGCTCGTCGGCGACGGGACTTAACACCGGGGAGCTGTTTTTT | CASSSSATGLNTGELFF | . | . | TRBJ2-2 | TRBV5-4
TGTGCCAGCAGCATATCCGGGACTAGCGTTTCCTACGAGCAGTACTTC | CASSISGTSVSYEQYF | TRBD2 | . | TRBJ2-7 | TRBV4-2
TGTGCCAGCAGTTTCCTCCCGGCGACAGCTCTTTATGGCTACACCTTC | CASSFLPATALYGYTF | . | . | TRBJ1-2 | TRBV28
TGTGCCACCAGCTCTAGTCTAGCTAGCGGGAGATCCGAGCAGTACTTC | CATSSSLASGRSEQYF | TRBD2 | . | TRBJ2-7 | TRBV15
TGTGCCAGCAGATCGACAGGGTCCAACACCATATATTTT | CASRSTGSNTIYF | TRBD1 | once | TRBJ1-3 | TRBV5-5
TGTGCCAGCAGTAGGGGACAGGACACCTACGAGCAGTACTTC | CASSRGQDTYEQYF | TRBD1 | . | TRBJ2-7 | TRBV25-1
TGTGCCATCACCGATCCCGGGACACAGTACGAGCAGTACTTC | CAITDPGTQYEQYF | . | once | TRBJ2-7 | TRBV10-3
TGTGCCAGCATAAGCAGGGGGAGGACTGAAGCTTTCTTT | CASISRGRTEAFF | TRBD1 | . | TRBJ1-1 | TRBV27
TGTGCCTGGAGTGTGATTTATGGCTACACCTTC | CAWSVIYGYTF | . | . | TRBJ1-2 | TRBV30
TGTGCCAGCAGCGTAACCGGGACAAATTATGGGGAGCTGTTTTTT | CASSVTGTNYGELFF | . | . | TRBJ2-2 | TRBV7-9
TGTGCCAGCAGCACACCAATCAGGGACAGGCACGAAAAACTGTTTTTT | CASSTPIRDRHEKLFF | TRBD1 | . | TRBJ1-4 | TRBV28
TGTGCCAGCAGAGATACAGGGGGACTTTCGGAAGCTTTCTTT | CASRDTGGLSEAFF | TRBD1 | . | TRBJ1-1 | TRBV7-9
TGTGCCAGCACCTTATGGACAGGACAACGCCCGGTCTACGAGCAGTACTTC | CASTLWTGQRPVYEQYF | TRBD1 | . | TRBJ2-7 | TRBV7-9
TGTGCCAGCAGTTTAACCACTACAGGGCCCGGGGAGCTGTTTTTT | CASSLTTTGPGELFF | . | . | TRBJ2-2 | TRBV27
TGTGCCAGCAGCTCCCATCCGCTCGACAGGGAAAAACTGTTTTTT | CASSSHPLDREKLFF | . | . | TRBJ1-4 | TRBV5-4
TGTGCCAGCTCACCCCGAACAGGGGGAATAGTCACTGAAGCTTTCTTT | CASSPRTGGIVTEAFF | TRBD1 | once | TRBJ1-1 | TRBV18
TGTGCCTGGAGTCCTGGGGCCAACGTCCTGACTTTC | CAWSPGANVLTF | . | . | TRBJ2-6 | TRBV30